This TCR beta chain was identified during a study of blood T cell repertoires in COVID-19. Study-level information: Samples of COVID-19 (acute and convalescent) were obtained from the United States, Italy and Spain. From T cells, B-cell-depleted T cells, or PBMCs came the material, which was cDNA or gDNA.

Original processing notes: Estimated nucleated cell counts came from reference gene primer amplification. Using immunoSEQ multiplex PCR, the repertoire was profiled, and TCRdb retains in-frame clones only, with some absent. The V and J calls and clone size were taken over from that table, and D and trimming were inferred from the DNA. The sample lists 200,000 to 250,000 clones; about 79% were seen once. Study members were between roughly 18 and 100 years old and lived in 20 to 30 US regions. Per the germline V gene, CDR1 is SGHNT and CDR2 is YYREEE (reference sequence). The V end lost 4 bases, the J end lost 8 bases, and 13 bases lay between the germline ends. The CDR3 is 13 residues long.

Input material: PBMCs or T cells enriched from blood (not recorded which). This chain connects TRBV5-4 to TRBJ1-3, with unresolved D. This receptor was taken from a woman aged 55-69 years who had recovered from COVID-19. The CDR3: CASSHQREDTIYF. CDR3 in DNA: TGTGCCAGCAGCCACCAGCGGGAGGACACCATATATTTT. Supplemented by reference TRBV5-4 and TRBJ1-3, the full variable domain reads ETGVTQSPTHLIKTRGQQVTLRCSSQSGHNTVSWYQQALGQGPQFIFQYYREEENGRGNFPPRFSGLQFPNYSSELNVNALELDDSALYLCASSHQREDTIYFGEGSWLTVV.